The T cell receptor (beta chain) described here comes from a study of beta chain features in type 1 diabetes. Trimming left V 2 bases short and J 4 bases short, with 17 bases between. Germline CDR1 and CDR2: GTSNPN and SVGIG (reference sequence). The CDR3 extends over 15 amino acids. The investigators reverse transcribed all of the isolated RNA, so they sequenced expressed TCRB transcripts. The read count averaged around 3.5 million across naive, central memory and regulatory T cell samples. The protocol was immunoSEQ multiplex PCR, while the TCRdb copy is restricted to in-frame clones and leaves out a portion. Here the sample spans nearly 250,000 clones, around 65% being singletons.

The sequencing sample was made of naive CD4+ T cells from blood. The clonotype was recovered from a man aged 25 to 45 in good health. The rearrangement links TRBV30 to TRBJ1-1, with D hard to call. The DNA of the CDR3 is TGTGCCTGGAGTCCTAGTAAGGCGTCCCGCACTGAAGCTTTCTTT. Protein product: CAWSPSKASRTEAFF.